These 21 T cell receptor beta chains originate from one sample sequenced in a study of CD8 T cells in ankylosing spondylitis. What these receptors recognize is not known. In TCRdb, the 5' RACE reads were re-called with MiXCR into one record per CDR3 protein. The sample records more than 500,000 distinct CDR3 sequences, approximately 5.3% being singletons. Study-level findings and limits: It appeared that ankylosing spondylitis blood was characterized by a TCR beta motif of several highly homologous variants.

Sequencing was done on a sample of blood, either unsorted or a sorted T cell fraction (not recorded which). These receptors were taken from a male donor with ankylosing spondylitis.

In the case of this clonotype: This may be a read error: a much more frequent sequence differs by one nucleotide. The chain combines TRBV7-2 with TRBJ1-5; D is undetermined. The CDR3 totals 13 residues. CDR1 is SGHTA, CDR2 FQGNSA, per germline. V was clipped by 2 bases and J by 6 bases, with 8 bases between them. CDR3 coding DNA: TGTACCAGCAGCTTAAGGGAGGCTCAGCCCCAGCATTTT. Its translation: CTSSLREAQPQHF.

This clonotype was recorded many times. This chain connects TRBV11-2 to TRBJ2-3; no definite D call. The germline CDR1 and CDR2 sequences are SGHAT and FQNNGV. V was clipped by 1 base and J by 4 bases, with 12 bases between them. The CDR3 runs to 15 residues. This CDR3 is CASSLAAAVADTQYF. CDR3 nucleotides: TGTGCCAGCAGCTTAGCGGCAGCAGTTGCAGATACGCAGTATTTT.

The rearrangement links TRBV6-5 to TRBJ1-4; D gene unclear. The germline gives CDR1 MNHEY, CDR2 SVGAGI. V lost 1 base, J lost 5 bases, and 8 bases lay in between. The CDR3 is 14 amino acids. CDR3 protein: CASSYWGGNEKLFF. The CDR3 nucleotides are TGTGCCAGCAGTTACTGGGGAGGGAATGAAAAACTGTTTTTT.

This clonotype showed up many times. The chain is built from TRBV29-1 and TRBJ1-2, with a possible D match to TRBD1 (6 bases). CDR3 length equals 11 residues. CDR1 is SQVTM and CDR2 is ANQGSEA in the germline V gene. V was cut by 7 bases and J by 13 bases, with 19 bases left in between. The CDR3, as DNA: TGCAGCGCCCCGATACAGGGTTGGAGCACCTTC. This gives the protein CSAPIQGWSTF.

This clonotype was recorded many times. The chain joins TRBV20-1 to TRBJ1-6; tentative D call: TRBD1 (6 bases). CDR3 length equals 13 residues. In germline, CDR1 is DFQATT, CDR2 SNEGSKA (reference sequence). The germline V and J ends were trimmed by 5 bases and 10 bases, with 15 bases remaining between them. The DNA of the CDR3 is TGCAGTGCTGACGACAGGAGCTCATCACCCCTCCACTTT. This encodes CSADDRSSSPLHF.

This clonotype was picked up many times. The V call is TRBV5-6, the J call TRBJ2-3; no clear D gene. Deletions cut 4 bases from V and 6 bases from J, with 12 bases between. From germline, CDR1 is SGHDT and CDR2 YYEEEE. The CDR3 is 13 residues long. The CDR3 loop is CASSPVSSDTQYF. The CDR3 nucleotides are TGTGCCAGCAGCCCCGTTTCATCGGATACGCAGTATTTT. The full variable domain, its missing parts supplied by reference TRBV5-6 and TRBJ2-3, is DAGVTQSPTHLIKTRGQQVTLRCSPKSGHDTVSWYQQALGQGPQFIFQYYEEEERQRGNFPDRFSGHQFPNYSSELNVNALLLGDSALYLCASSPVSSDTQYFGPGTRLTVL.

This clonotype came up many times. The genes are TRBV28 and TRBJ2-5, with a possible D match to TRBD1 (5 bases). This CDR3 is 13 amino acids long. V lost 5 bases and J 5 bases, leaving 12 bases between the germline ends. Germline V gene lookup returns CDR1 MDHEN and CDR2 SYDVKM. The CDR3 spells CASSPTVIETQYF. The CDR3 DNA reads as TGTGCCAGCAGTCCGACAGTAATCGAGACCCAGTACTTC. Supplemented by reference TRBV28 and TRBJ2-5, the full variable domain reads DVKVTQSSRYLVKRTGEKVFLECVQDMDHENMFWYRQDPGLGLRLIYFSYDVKMKEKGDIPEGYSVSREKKERFSLILESASTNQTSMYLCASSPTVIETQYFGPGTRLLVL.

In its sample, this clonotype was seen many times. The chain carries TRBV20-1 and TRBJ1-5, with TRBD1 matching 7 bases. This CDR3 is 13 amino acids long. V lost 3 bases to trimming and J lost 6 bases; unmatched junction nucleotides: 5. CDR1 DFQATT and CDR2 SNEGSKA come from the germline V gene (reference sequence). The CDR3 DNA follows: TGCAGTGCTAGTGATAGGGGGCTTCAGCCCCAGCATTTT. This codes for CSASDRGLQPQHF.

This clonotype was detected many times. This chain connects TRBV6-4 to TRBJ1-1; D not certain. The CDR3 is 13 residues long. Trimming took 4 bases from V and 0 from J, leaving 6 bases between them. The germline CDR1 and CDR2 sequences are MRHNA and SNTAGT. DNA for the CDR3: TGTGCCAGCAGTGCCCAAATGAACACTGAAGCTTTCTTT. Amino acids: CASSAQMNTEAFF.

This clonotype was seen repeatedly, ten times or more. The genes are TRBV20-1 and TRBJ1-5; D gene uncertain. Germline V gene data show CDR1 as DFQATT and CDR2 as SNEGSKA (reference sequence). Trimming pared 1 base from V and 1 base from J, leaving 20 bases between. This CDR3 is 18 amino acids long. For the CDR3, the DNA is TGCAGTGCTAGAGGAAATGTGAGGGCCTTATTGAGCAATCAGCCCCAGCATTTT. Translated: CSARGNVRALLSNQPQHF.

This clonotype has at least ten counts. DNA for the CDR3: TGTGCCAGCAGTTACGGGTATACGTATGAGCAGTTCTTC. Translation gives CASSYGYTYEQFF. The rearrangement joins TRBV6-2 or TRBV6-3 to TRBJ2-1, with D hard to call. This CDR3 has 13 residues. Trimming removed 2 bases from V and 8 bases from J, with 10 bases in between. Germline CDR1 is MNHEY and CDR2 is SVGEGT.

This clonotype was detected ten times or more. This chain joins TRBV6-2 or TRBV6-3 and TRBJ1-2, with D uncertain. V was clipped by 1 base and J by 4 bases, with 10 bases between them. The CDR3 loop spans 14 amino acids. Per germline, CDR1 MNHEY and CDR2 SVGEGT. The CDR3 region is CASSYYVGGYGYTF. CDR3 nucleotide sequence: TGTGCCAGCAGTTACTACGTGGGCGGCTATGGCTACACCTTC.

This clonotype was picked up many times. The rearrangement joins TRBV6-1 to TRBJ2-1; 9 bases align to TRBD2. With V trimmed by 5 bases and J by 4 bases, 18 bases remained unmatched. Germline V gives CDR1 MNHNS, CDR2 SASEGT. CDR3 length: 19 residues. Written as DNA, the CDR3 is TGTGCCAGCAGTCATAGCGGGAGAATCAGTGGAGGGGGGTACAATGAGCAGTTCTTC. Its protein product is CASSHSGRISGGGYNEQFF.

The J gene is TRBJ1-1, the V gene TRBV7-6, with 7 bases fitting TRBD1. Unmatched junction bases numbered 7, after V lost 4 bases and J lost 11 bases. CDR1 and CDR2 from the germline V gene are SGHVS and FNYEAQ. The CDR3 totals 12 residues. CDR3 coding DNA: TGTGCCAGCAGCTCGTCCGACAGGGTGGCTTTCTTT. Translated: CASSSSDRVAFF. Full variable domain (missing parts from reference TRBV7-6 and TRBJ1-1): GAGVSQSPRYKVTKRGQDVALRCDPISGHVSLYWYRQALGQGPEFLTYFNYEAQQDKSGLPNDRFSAERPEGSISTLTIQRTEQRDSAMYRCASSSSDRVAFFGQGTRLTVV.

V usage is TRBV20-1 and J usage is TRBJ2-4, with D unclear. Trimming took 6 bases from V and 0 from J, leaving 15 bases between them. Germline assignment: CDR1 DFQATT and CDR2 SNEGSKA (reference sequence). This CDR3 contains 15 residues. The CDR3 reads CSAQFGSLAKNIQYF. DNA for the CDR3: TGCAGTGCGCAGTTTGGATCCCTAGCCAAAAACATTCAGTACTTC.

The V call is TRBV28, the J call TRBJ2-5; D ambiguous. The V end lost 10 bases, the J end lost 3 bases, and 15 bases lay between the germline ends. The length of the CDR3 is 13 residues. CDR1 is MDHEN, CDR2 SYDVKM, per germline. The CDR3 region has the DNA TGTGCCATAGCATTGGGAAGAGAAGAGACCCAGTACTTC. It yields the protein CAIALGREETQYF.

The table lists this clonotype with many counts. V is TRBV4-2 and J is TRBJ2-3; D is unclear. Germline values: CDR1 LGHNA, CDR2 YNFKEQ. CDR3 size: 14 residues. The V gene lost 4 bases and the J gene lost 0 bases, with 8 bases spanning the gap. This CDR3 is CASSPLVSTDTQYF. The CDR3, as DNA: TGTGCCAGCAGCCCTCTGGTTAGCACAGATACGCAGTATTTT.

The sample holds many counts of this clonotype. The genes are TRBV7-3 and TRBJ2-2, with 7 bases lining up with TRBD1. CDR3 length: 15 amino acids. Germline-derived CDR1 and CDR2 are SGHTA and FQGTGA. The ends lost 2 bases at V and 4 bases at J; junction bases unmatched: 4. In DNA form, the CDR3 reads TGTGCCAGCAGCTTATTAGGGACAGTCACCGGGGAGCTGTTTTTT. As protein: CASSLLGTVTGELFF.

The CDR3 nucleotides are TGTGCCAGCAGACAACCCGGGACAGGTTTCACCGGGGAGCTGTTTTTT. Protein sequence: CASRQPGTGFTGELFF. The chain recombines TRBV11-2 with TRBJ2-2, with TRBD1 matching over 8 bases. Germline V CDR1 and CDR2: SGHAT, FQNNGV. V was clipped by 6 bases and J by 4 bases; unmatched bases: 10. The CDR3 is made up of 16 amino acids.

The sample holds many counts of this clonotype. The gene calls are TRBV5-5 and TRBJ2-7, with D tentatively TRBD1 (6 bases). The CDR3 loop spans 14 amino acids. Germline values: CDR1 SGHKS, CDR2 YYEKEE (reference sequence). The germline V and J ends were trimmed by 4 bases and 2 bases, with 13 bases remaining between them. CDR3 residues: CASSPGGQPYEQYF. CDR3 nucleotides: TGTGCCAGCAGCCCCGGTGGACAGCCCTACGAGCAGTACTTC.

This clonotype has a count of ten or more. The J gene is TRBJ2-2, the V gene TRBV4-2; no clear D. The CDR3 runs 14 residues. The V gene's germline CDR1 is LGHNA and CDR2 YNFKEQ. V shed 5 bases and J shed 0 bases, with 7 bases lying between them. The CDR3 bases are TGTGCCAGCAGCGACCAAACGAACACCGGGGAGCTGTTTTTT. Residues: CASSDQTNTGELFF.